This TCR beta chain was recovered during a study of cytomegalovirus exposure and HLA in healthy donors. With regard to this clone: Its antigen is still unknown.

The PCR had 60 Vbeta and 13 Jbeta primers. The repertoire was sequenced with immunoSEQ multiplex PCR; TCRdb's copy has only in-frame clones and lacks some. This sample yields roughly 190,000 clones, of which roughly 80% are seen a single time; about 1.7% belongs to the top ten. The CDR3 length is 16 residues. Germline CDR1 is LGHNA and CDR2 is YSLEER. Trimming took off 4 bases at V and 4 bases at J, with 16 bases between the two ends. Study-wide points: Reported findings show TCR beta sequences accurately forecast HLA-A and HLA-B alleles in most subjects.

Donors consisted of healthy bone marrow donors. The chain links TRBV4-3 to TRBJ2-2; a weak D match, TRBD2 (7 bases). Sample: PBMCs. The sequence was obtained from a woman aged 18-29 years in good health and CMV-seronegative. The CDR3 sequence is CASSRGGGRSTGELFF. The CDR3 nucleotides read TGCGCCAGCAGCCGGGGGGGCGGGAGAAGCACCGGGGAGCTGTTTTTT.